The 14 T cell receptor beta chains in this list originate from one sample, sequenced in a study of CD8+ T cells in alopecia areata. Treatment meaning: oral pan-JAK inhibitor, 5-10 mg twice daily. RNA extraction was followed by reverse transcription into cDNA, which acted as the sequencing template. Only in-frame clones appear in the TCRdb table, and some are missing; sequencing was by immunoSEQ multiplex PCR. The sample contains 200,000 to 250,000 clones, over 60% of which appear only once. The specimen comprised CD4+ T cells sorted from blood, sampled at week 4, from a patient treated with tofacitinib. The receptors shown here come from a human donor with alopecia areata.

The chain uses TRBV29-1 and TRBJ2-1; D possibly corresponds to TRBD1 (5 bases). The CDR3 runs 15 residues. Germline V CDR1 and CDR2: SQVTM, ANQGSEA. Trimming took off 0 bases at V and 0 bases at J, with 9 bases between the two ends. The CDR3 DNA follows: TGCAGCGTTGAAGAGGGGCAGCTCTCCTACAATGAGCAGTTCTTC. Its protein product is CSVEEGQLSYNEQFF.

V gene TRBV27 combines with J gene TRBJ2-7, with TRBD1 matching over 7 bases. The length of the CDR3 is 15 residues. V lost 4 bases, J lost 2 bases, and 8 bases stayed unmatched. The germline V gene encodes CDR1 MNHEY and CDR2 SMNVEV (reference sequence). CDR3 residues: CASSSSHRGTYEQYF. In nucleotides, the CDR3 is TGTGCCAGCAGTTCCTCCCACAGGGGAACCTACGAGCAGTACTTC.

The rearrangement joins TRBV27 to TRBJ1-6; weak D call: TRBD1 (6 bases). This CDR3 has 15 amino acids. Germline assignment: CDR1 MNHEY and CDR2 SMNVEV (reference sequence). The ends were cut back, 7 bases at V and 2 bases at J, with 12 bases in the middle. CDR3 DNA: TGTGCCAGCATGGTGGGGGGCACCTATAATTCACCCCTCCACTTT. Its protein is CASMVGGTYNSPLHF.

This clone was seen only once. Other DNA sequences from this sample encode an identical CDR3 as well. The chain carries TRBV30 and TRBJ2-2, with D uncertain. CDR1 and CDR2 from the germline V gene are GTSNPN and SVGIG (reference sequence). The length of the CDR3 is 11 residues. Between the trimmed V and J ends, which lost 2 bases and 4 bases, there was a span of 2 bases. The chain's CDR3 is CAWSITGELFF. CDR3 bases: TGTGCCTGGAGTATCACCGGGGAGCTGTTTTTT.

The chain uses TRBV10-3 and TRBJ1-4; TRBD1 agrees at 10 bases. Germline CDR1 reads ENHRY; CDR2 reads SYGVKD. V shed 4 bases, J shed 3 bases, and the junction held 14 bases outside the gene matches. This CDR3 contains 19 residues. The CDR3 reads CAISGGGDRGLSANEKLFF. The CDR3 DNA reads TGTGCCATCAGTGGAGGAGGGGACAGGGGATTATCTGCTAATGAAAAACTGTTTTTT.

V and J are TRBV7-2 and TRBJ2-3; no definite D call. CDR3 length equals 15 residues. V was pared by 8 bases and J by 3 bases, with 18 bases between. CDR1 is SGHTA and CDR2 is FQGNSA in the germline V gene. The CDR3 sequence: CASQPWGTRTDTQYF. CDR3 DNA: TGTGCCAGCCAGCCTTGGGGAACACGGACAGATACGCAGTATTTT.

This clone was observed a single time. This rearrangement joins TRBV30 to TRBJ1-5; D is possibly TRBD1 (5 bases). This CDR3 has 13 residues. Germline V CDR1 and CDR2: GTSNPN, SVGIG (reference sequence). V shed 2 bases and J shed 7 bases, with 12 bases lying between them. CDR3 residues: CAWSLRGRQPQHF. The DNA of the CDR3 is TGTGCCTGGAGTTTAAGGGGAAGACAGCCCCAGCATTTT.

To note about this clone: Other DNA sequences in this sample translate to the same CDR3. J is TRBJ1-5 and V is TRBV30, with D possibly TRBD1 on 5 matching bases. The V end was cut by 2 bases, the J end by 1 base, with 6 bases between. Germline CDR1 GTSNPN, CDR2 SVGIG (reference sequence). The CDR3 extends over 13 amino acids. The CDR3 coding sequence is TGTGCCTGGAGTCGGGACAGCAATCAGCCCCAGCATTTT. It yields the protein CAWSRDSNQPQHF.

In its sample, this clone was seen a few times. This rearrangement joins TRBV23-1 to TRBJ2-7, with D perhaps matching TRBD1 or TRBD2 (5 bases each). TRBV23-1 belongs to the ORF category, with a function that is uncertain. The CDR3 runs to 13 residues. V was cut by 7 bases and J by 6 bases, with 16 bases left in between. This chain's CDR3 is CASTKPGRVEQYF. Written as DNA, the CDR3 is TGCGCCAGCACCAAACCGGGACGTGTCGAGCAGTACTTC.

This rearrangement joins TRBV7-2 to TRBJ1-5; TRBD1 might be the D (5 bases). Trimming cost V 1 base and J 7 bases, with 14 bases left between them. Germline CDR1 and CDR2: SGHTA and FQGNSA. This CDR3 region has 15 residues. CDR3 loop: CASSLVGQGVQPQHF. CDR3 sequence (DNA): TGTGCCAGCAGCTTAGTAGGGCAGGGAGTCCAGCCCCAGCATTTT.

The V and J genes are TRBV6-1 and TRBJ2-2; no firm D call. CDR1 is MNHNS, CDR2 SASEGT, per germline. CDR3 length: 13 amino acids. Trimming took 0 bases from V and 5 from J, leaving 4 bases between them. This chain's CDR3 is CASSEAYTGELFF. Written as DNA, the CDR3 is TGTGCCAGCAGTGAAGCCTATACCGGGGAGCTGTTTTTT.

V is TRBV4-1 and J is TRBJ2-5; TRBD2 agrees at 8 bases. Germline values: CDR1 MGHRA, CDR2 YSYEKL. Losses at the gene ends were 4 bases for V and 0 bases for J; bases not matched to a gene: 1. CDR3 length equals 14 residues. In DNA form, the CDR3 reads TGCGCCAGCAGCCGGCGGGGGGACCAAGAGACCCAGTACTTC. It encodes CASSRRGDQETQYF.

CDR3 DNA sequence: TGTGCCAGCAGCGCGGGACAGACCTCTGGGGCCAACGTCCTGACTTTC. It codes for CASSAGQTSGANVLTF. This chain uses TRBV9 with TRBJ2-6; TRBD1 matches at 7 bases. Unmatched junction bases numbered 3, after V lost 3 bases and J lost 0 bases. Germline V gene data show CDR1 as SGDLS and CDR2 as YYNGEE. The CDR3 length is 16 residues. Filled out from reference TRBV9 and TRBJ2-6, the complete variable domain reads DSGVTQTPKHLITATGQRVTLRCSPRSGDLSVYWYQQSLDQGLQFLIQYYNGEERAKGNILERFSAQQFPDLHSELNLSSLELGDSALYFCASSAGQTSGANVLTFGAGSRLTVL.

This clone was seen only once. The gene calls are TRBV30 and TRBJ2-3, with TRBD1 matching over 7 bases. The germline V gene encodes CDR1 GTSNPN and CDR2 SVGIG (reference sequence). The CDR3 runs 13 residues. V was pared by 4 bases and J by 13 bases, with 14 bases of the junction left unmatched. CDR3 in amino acids: CAWTPEGGRGKYF. CDR3 in DNA: TGTGCCTGGACCCCCGAAGGGGGCCGGGGAAAGTATTTT.